This TCR beta chain originates from a study of OX40 agonist ivuxolimab in advanced cancers. Describing the broader study: Ivuxolimab was an agonistic, fully human IgG2 monoclonal antibody directed against OX40 (CD134), a costimulatory receptor. Intravenous ivuxolimab was administered to patients every 2 weeks at six dose levels: 0.01, 0.1, 0.3, 1.5, 3 and 10 mg/kg. Among the roughly 50 dose-escalation patients, about 20 had hepatocellular carcinoma, around 15 melanoma, 9 renal cell carcinoma and 9 head and neck cancer. In the dose-escalation cohort, around 80% of patients were male, and the mean age was roughly 56 years with a range of roughly 20 to 85. Patients were allowed to have had prior anti-PD-1, anti-PD-L1 or anti-CTLA-4 therapy, and roughly two fifths of the dose-escalation patients had been treated with checkpoint inhibitors. Partial responses were achieved by three dose-escalation patients, of whom one had hepatocellular carcinoma and two had cutaneous melanoma. Peripheral TCRbeta sequencing aimed to test whether ivuxolimab altered TCR sequence diversity and caused clonal T-cell expansion. The paper reports the monotherapy dose-escalation portion (N of about 54 patients) of the phase I ivuxolimab trial. Findings and caveats that apply to the study as a whole: Low levels of normalized T-cell clonal expansion were also seen in some patients who did not respond. On average, CD8+ T cells showed more expanded clones than CD4+ T cells after ivuxolimab. Antigen specificity was not determined for the clonally expanded peripheral T cells. At doses of 0.1 to 3.0 mg/kg, clonal expansion of both CD4+ and CD8+ T cells in blood was seen between baseline and week 6. In the 0.1-3.0 mg/kg groups, partial responders were among the patients with the lowest normalized peripheral clonal expansion, particularly in CD8+ T cells.

As concerns this clone: Its cognate antigen has yet to be identified. Within one base of it there is no much larger clone, and no base qualities were kept.

Genomic DNA was isolated from the sorted cells so that the TCRbeta CDR3 region could be sequenced. The immunoSEQ Assay was used to sequence the TCRbeta CDR3 regions. TCRdb took this table from immuneACCESS and kept in-frame rearrangements with V and J called. Such tables lack part of the clones; where checked against another copy, unresolved V genes explain under half of the gap, and the rest is unexplained. This sample comprises tens of thousands of clones, roughly 80% of them detected only once. The ten largest make up about 3.2% of the sample. Including cysteine and phenylalanine, the CDR3 has 14 amino acids. This entry keeps only the CDR3 DNA: 42 bases, framed from base 1. The trial excluded patients who had a history of autoimmune disease or who were on systemic immunosuppression. In every dose cohort, peripheral blood was drawn for TCR sequencing at baseline, cycle 4 day 1, and cycle 7 day 1. Samples came from an open-label, multicenter, first-in-human phase I dose-escalation trial of ivuxolimab. Adults with locally advanced or metastatic melanoma, renal cell carcinoma, hepatocellular carcinoma or head and neck squamous cell carcinoma were enrolled in the trial. CD4+ and CD8+ T cells were sorted separately from peripheral blood before TCR sequencing.

The source was CD4+ or CD8+ T cells sorted from blood, collected in a trial of the OX40 agonist ivuxolimab. This clonotype originated in an adult with an advanced solid tumor such as melanoma, head and neck, liver or kidney cancer. Recombination connected TRBV21-1 to TRBJ2-1; the table assigns TRBD1, which was not confirmed against the DNA. TRBV21-1 is listed as a pseudogene. The nucleotides read TGTGCCAGCCACCGGGACAGGGGAGAAGGTGAGCAGTTCTTC. The resulting protein is CASHRDRGEGEQFF.